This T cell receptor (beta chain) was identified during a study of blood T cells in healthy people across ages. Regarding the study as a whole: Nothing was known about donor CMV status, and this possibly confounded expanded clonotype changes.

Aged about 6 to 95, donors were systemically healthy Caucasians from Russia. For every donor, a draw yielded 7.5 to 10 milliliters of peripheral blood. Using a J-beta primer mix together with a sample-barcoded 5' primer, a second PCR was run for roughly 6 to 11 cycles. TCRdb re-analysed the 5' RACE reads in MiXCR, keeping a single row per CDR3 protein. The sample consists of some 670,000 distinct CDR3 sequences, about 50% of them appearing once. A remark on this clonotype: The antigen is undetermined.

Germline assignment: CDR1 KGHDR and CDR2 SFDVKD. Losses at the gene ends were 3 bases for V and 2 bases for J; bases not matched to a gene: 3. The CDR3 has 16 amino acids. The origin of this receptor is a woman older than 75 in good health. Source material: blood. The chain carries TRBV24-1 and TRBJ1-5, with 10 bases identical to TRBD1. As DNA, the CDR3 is TGTGCCACCAGTGATCCCGGGACAGGGGGCAATCAGCCCCAGCATTTT. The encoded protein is CATSDPGTGGNQPQHF.